This note documents a single T cell receptor beta chain sequence. Antigen specificity is unknown. The data were taken from a study of T cell responses to AZD1222 COVID-19 vaccine. Whole-study findings and limits: Seropositive AZD1222 recipients at baseline numbered only 5 to 7. Repertoires were sampled only after the peak T cell response.

Profiled with immunoSEQ multiplex PCR; TCRdb holds only in-frame clones, not every one. The sample contains 110,000 or so clones, just over 90% of which appear only once. The sequences come from peripheral blood, collected on day 0 of AZD1222 vaccination. The sequence derives from an adult in good health.

The CDR3 sequence is CSVMTGVTEAFF. For the CDR3, the DNA is TGCAGCGTCATGACAGGGGTTACTGAAGCTTTCTTT. The chain carries TRBV29-1 and TRBJ1-1; 8 bases align to TRBD1. The CDR3 totals 12 residues. Germline V gene data show CDR1 as SQVTM and CDR2 as ANQGSEA. V was clipped by 6 bases and J by 5 bases; unmatched bases: 5.